Below are 25 T cell receptor beta chains sequenced from a single sample in a study of blood T cells in healthy people across ages. A second about 7 to 11 cycle PCR used barcoded and J-beta primers. TCRdb itself ran the 5' RACE reads through MiXCR, one entry per CDR3 protein. The sample holds 500,000 to 700,000 distinct CDR3 sequences; approximately 30% are singletons and the top ten take 15% to 19%. Sequenced material: blood. These receptor sequences come from an elderly woman in good health.

This clonotype was observed at least ten times. The chain uses TRBV7-3 and TRBJ2-4; TRBD1 might be the D (6 bases). V lost 5 bases and J 0 bases, leaving 11 bases between the germline ends. CDR1 and CDR2 from the germline V gene are SGHTA and FQGTGA. The CDR3 sequence is 15 residues long. CDR3 sequence (DNA): TGTGCCAGCAGCCCCGGGACAATAGCCAAAAACATTCAGTACTTC. It translates to CASSPGTIAKNIQYF.

This sequence joins TRBV5-6 and TRBJ1-3; D is ambiguous. The CDR3 loop spans 13 amino acids. Trimming left V 1 base short and J 0 bases short, with 2 bases between. Germline V gives CDR1 SGHDT, CDR2 YYEEEE. In nucleotides, the CDR3 is TGTGCCAGCAGCTTGCCCTCTGGAAACACCATATATTTT. It codes for CASSLPSGNTIYF.

In its sample, this clonotype was seen many times. This chain joins TRBV20-1 and TRBJ2-5; D may be TRBD1 (5 bases). V was trimmed by 4 bases and J by 5 bases, leaving 17 bases between them. This CDR3 spans 14 amino acids. Germline assignment: CDR1 DFQATT and CDR2 SNEGSKA (reference sequence). CDR3 nucleotides: TGCAGTGCTACCCTAGACAGTACCGGGGAGACCCAGTACTTC. Translated: CSATLDSTGETQYF.

This clonotype was seen just once. The germline gene is not matched at one end of the junction; a read error may be the cause. The chain links TRBV4-2 to TRBJ2-7; D possibly corresponds to TRBD1 (6 bases). The germline V gene has CDR1 LGHNA and CDR2 YNFKEQ. This CDR3 is 16 amino acids long. CDR3 bases: TGTGCCAGCAGCCAAGTGCGGGTTGGGGGCGTCTACAAGCAGTACTTC. Translation gives CASSQVRVGGVYKQYF.

For this clonotype: This may come from a read error, since a much larger clone is one base off. The rearrangement uses TRBV7-8 and TRBJ1-2; possible D gene TRBD1, 6 bases. Germline assignment: CDR1 SGHVS and CDR2 FQNEAQ. The CDR3 sequence is 17 residues long. The CDR3 DNA reads as TGTGTCAGCAGCTCTAGACACCGCCTGGGGGCAGTTCATGGCTACACCTTC. Protein sequence: CVSSSRHRLGAVHGYTF.

The table lists this clonotype with many counts. The V gene is TRBV11-2, the J gene TRBJ2-5; D remains ambiguous. The germline V and J ends were trimmed by 1 base and 11 bases, with 20 bases remaining between them. CDR3 size: 15 residues. The germline gives CDR1 SGHAT, CDR2 FQNNGV. This CDR3 is CASSLVLSQGRAQYF. CDR3 in DNA: TGTGCCAGCAGCTTAGTTCTTTCCCAAGGACGGGCGCAGTACTTC.

A note on this clonotype: Mismatch with germline at one junction end may stem from a read error. The CDR3 sequence is CASSLVSATGELFF. The CDR3 nucleotides read TGTGCTAGCAGCTTAGTTTCAGCGACCGGGGAGCTGTTTTTT. The chain is built from TRBV7-7 and TRBJ2-2; no clear D gene. The CDR3 is 14 residues long. Germline assignment: CDR1 SSHAT and CDR2 FNYEAQ (reference sequence).

To note about this clonotype: With a much larger clone just one base away, this may be a read error. V is TRBV28 and J is TRBJ2-1; D gene ambiguous. The CDR3 loop spans 14 amino acids. The V end was cut by 3 bases, the J end by 13 bases, with 19 bases between. Germline CDR1 reads MDHEN; CDR2 reads SYDVKM. DNA for the CDR3: TGTGCCAGCAGTTTGGTAGGACGGCAAGAGACCCAGTTCTTC. This encodes CASSLVGRQETQFF. The complete variable domain, with remaining parts taken from reference TRBV28 and TRBJ2-1, reads DVKVTQSSRYLVKRTGEKVFLECVQDMDHENMFWYRQDPGLGLRLIYFSYDVKMKEKGDIPEGYSVSREKKERFSLILESASTNQTSMYLCASSLVGRQETQFFGPGTRLTVL.

This chain uses TRBV7-7 with TRBJ2-2, with D tentatively TRBD1 (5 bases). V gave up 4 bases and J gave up 0 bases, with 12 bases separating them. The germline gives CDR1 SSHAT, CDR2 FNYEAQ (reference sequence). The CDR3 length is 16 residues. Here the CDR3 DNA reads TGTGCCAGCAGCTCTACAGGAGCTTCGAACACCGGGGAGCTGTTTTTT. As protein: CASSSTGASNTGELFF. The full variable domain, completed using reference TRBV7-7 and TRBJ2-2, is GAGVSQSPRYKVTKRGQDVTLRCDPISSHATLYWYQQALGQGPEFLTYFNYEAQPDKSGLPSDRFSAERPEGSISTLTIQRTEQRDSAMYRCASSSTGASNTGELFFGEGSRLTVL.

A note on this clonotype: A much larger clone lies a single base off, so this may be a read error. J is TRBJ2-7 and V is TRBV4-1; TRBD1 or TRBD2 may be the D gene (5 bases each). The V gene lost 3 bases and the J gene lost 0 bases, with 18 bases spanning the gap. Germline CDR1 is MGHRA and CDR2 is YSYEKL. This CDR3 region has 17 residues. CDR3 region: CASSQDTRGVSSYEQYF. The CDR3 DNA reads as TGCGCCAGCAGCCAGGACACTAGAGGGGTCTCCTCCTACGAGCAGTACTTC.

This clonotype was observed a few times. The chain links TRBV5-1 to TRBJ2-3; possible D gene TRBD2, 6 bases. From germline, CDR1 is SGHRS and CDR2 YFSETQ. CDR3 size: 14 residues. Trimming took 4 bases from V and 1 from J, leaving 10 bases between them. CDR3 bases: TGCGCCAGCAGCCTCCAGCGGGGCACAGATACGCAGTATTTT. The encoded protein is CASSLQRGTDTQYF.

The gene calls are TRBV3-1 and TRBJ2-2; D assignment may be TRBD1 or TRBD2 (6 bases each). The length of the CDR3 is 14 residues. Germline V gives CDR1 LGHDT, CDR2 YNNKEL (reference sequence). Trimming left V 1 base short and J 5 bases short, with 8 bases between. The CDR3 here is CASSQAGATGELFF. In nucleotides, the CDR3 is TGTGCCAGCAGCCAAGCGGGGGCAACCGGGGAGCTGTTTTTT.

There are many counts of this clonotype. The chain recombines TRBV7-9 with TRBJ2-7, with 9 bases identical to TRBD1. This CDR3 has 14 amino acids. V was clipped by 8 bases and J by 3 bases; unmatched bases: 8. Looked up from germline, CDR1 is SEHNR and CDR2 is FQNEAQ (reference sequence). As DNA, the CDR3 is TGTGCCAGCGATACCGGGACAGGGCTCTACGAGCAGTACTTC. Amino acid sequence: CASDTGTGLYEQYF.

This clonotype has a count of ten or more. The chain combines TRBV20-1 with TRBJ2-1; 9 positions match TRBD2. Germline V gene sequence: CDR1 DFQATT, CDR2 SNEGSKA (reference sequence). V gave up 3 bases and J gave up 2 bases; unmatched junction bases: 5. The CDR3 is 15 residues long. The CDR3 DNA follows: TGCAGTGCTAGCAATGCGGGGGGGCCCTACAATGAGCAGTTCTTC. Translation: CSASNAGGPYNEQFF.

This clonotype was found many times. V and J are TRBV12-3 or TRBV12-4 and TRBJ1-1; possible D gene TRBD1, 5 bases. The V end lost 6 bases, the J end lost 3 bases, and 14 bases lay between the germline ends. The CDR3 totals 14 residues. DNA for the CDR3: TGTGCCAGCAGCTCCGGGGGGAGTTACACTGAAGCTTTCTTT. It is translated as CASSSGGSYTEAFF.

The chain employs TRBV4-1 and TRBJ2-2; D gene uncertain. The CDR3 consists of 17 residues. Per the germline V gene, CDR1 is MGHRA and CDR2 is YSYEKL. The V and J ends lost 0 bases and 1 base respectively, with 12 bases between them. As DNA, the CDR3 is TGCGCCAGCAGCCAAGATGTACGCAGTCTGAACACCGGGGAGCTGTTTTTT. It translates to CASSQDVRSLNTGELFF.

This clonotype has a count of ten or more. The chain combines TRBV4-2 with TRBJ1-5, with D perhaps TRBD1 (5 bases). Per germline, CDR1 LGHNA and CDR2 YNFKEQ. Trimming removed 0 bases from V and 12 bases from J, with 12 bases in between. CDR3 length: 13 amino acids. CDR3 DNA: TGTGCCAGCAGCCAAGATGCGGGGGAGGGCCAGCATTTT. It is translated as CASSQDAGEGQHF.

This clonotype was recorded at least ten times. CDR3 amino acids: CASSLLAKNIQYF. The CDR3, as DNA: TGTGCCAGCAGTCTACTAGCCAAAAACATTCAGTACTTC. The V gene is TRBV6-2 or TRBV6-3, the J gene TRBJ2-4, with no clear D. The CDR3 totals 13 residues. V dropped 5 bases and J dropped 0 bases, with 5 bases sitting between them. CDR1 and CDR2 (germline): MNHEY, SVGEGT.

This clonotype was observed a few times. Here the CDR3 reads CASSARVQGADTEAFF. The CDR3, as DNA: TGCGCCAGCAGCGCACGAGTTCAGGGGGCGGACACTGAAGCTTTCTTT. The rearrangement joins TRBV5-1 to TRBJ1-1; 8 bases match TRBD1. The CDR3 length is 16 residues. Germline V lookup: CDR1 SGHRS, CDR2 YFSETQ. V trimming: 4 bases; J trimming: 3 bases; junction bases outside the gene matches: 11.

This clonotype came up many times. The chain has TRBV6-6 and TRBJ2-7; tentative D call: TRBD2 (6 bases). The CDR3 sequence is 15 residues long. V gave up 4 bases and J gave up 0 bases, with 13 bases separating them. The germline CDR1 and CDR2 sequences are MNHNY and SVGAGI (reference sequence). The CDR3, as DNA: TGTGCCAGCAGTTCCCCTACACTAGCCTCCTACGAGCAGTACTTC. Translating gives CASSSPTLASYEQYF.

This clonotype came up many times. The J gene is TRBJ2-7, the V gene TRBV5-6, with 9 bases identical to TRBD2. The length of the CDR3 is 16 residues. Germline values: CDR1 SGHDT, CDR2 YYEEEE. V dropped 4 bases and J dropped 2; count of bases not matched to a gene: 10. The CDR3 DNA reads TGTGCCAGCAGCGCGGGGGGGGCCAGGGGACCCTACGAGCAGTACTTC. Protein: CASSAGGARGPYEQYF.

There are a few counts of this clonotype. This chain uses TRBV15 with TRBJ1-2; unclear D gene. V lost 6 bases to trimming and J lost 3 bases, with 11 bases between them. The CDR3 consists of 13 residues. Germline CDR1 is LNHNV and CDR2 is YYDKDF (reference sequence). CDR3 sequence (DNA): TGTGCCACCAGGCCAGCGGCAGACTATGGCTACACCTTC. Translation gives CATRPAADYGYTF.

Concerning this clonotype: A read error may be the cause here, since a much bigger clone is one base away. CDR3 residues: CASGRDSHTEAFF. CDR3 bases: TGCGCCAGCGGCCGGGACAGTCACACTGAAGCTTTCTTT. This chain connects TRBV5-1 to TRBJ1-1; 7 bases map to TRBD1. This CDR3 is 13 amino acids long. J lost 3 bases, V lost 7 bases, and 6 bases had no gene match. Germline loops: CDR1 SGHRS, CDR2 YFSETQ.

This chain links TRBV28 with TRBJ2-7; 9 bases agree with TRBD1. The CDR3 extends over 15 amino acids. Unmatched junction bases numbered 8, after V lost 6 bases and J lost 2 bases. CDR1 is MDHEN, CDR2 SYDVKM, per germline. Here the CDR3 reads CASSRLTGGPYEQYF. CDR3 DNA: TGTGCCAGCAGCCGACTGACAGGGGGACCCTACGAGCAGTACTTC. The variable domain in full, with the rest retrieved from reference TRBV28 and TRBJ2-7, is DVKVTQSSRYLVKRTGEKVFLECVQDMDHENMFWYRQDPGLGLRLIYFSYDVKMKEKGDIPEGYSVSREKKERFSLILESASTNQTSMYLCASSRLTGGPYEQYFGPGTRLTVT.

In its sample, this clonotype was seen many times. The rearrangement uses TRBV11-1 and TRBJ2-7; D unresolved. The CDR3 consists of 13 residues. The V and J ends lost 2 bases and 5 bases respectively, with 10 bases between them. The germline gives CDR1 SGHAT, CDR2 FQDESV (reference sequence). The CDR3 coding sequence is TGTGCCAGCAGCTTACCGCCAGTAGACGAGCAGTACTTC. It is translated as CASSLPPVDEQYF.